The TCR beta chain under discussion was sequenced for a study of patients and donors after allogeneic stem cell transplantation. This clonotype was detected only a few times. TCRdb recomputed calls from the RT-PCR reads with MiXCR, one row per CDR3 protein. Of about a million distinct CDR3 sequences in the sample, 18% were seen once. Sequenced: blood, either unsorted or a sorted T cell fraction (not recorded which). The receptor was derived from a human donor who was either an allogeneic HSCT recipient or a stem cell or donor lymphocyte infusion donor (not recorded which). It is not recorded whose cells these are; they may come from a transplant donor.

Written as DNA, the CDR3 is TGTGCCAGCGCCCCTGGGGCAAGCAATCAGCCCCAGCATTTT. It translates to CASAPGASNQPQHF. This sequence joins TRBV7-9 and TRBJ1-5, with D perhaps TRBD1 (5 bases). The CDR3 covers 14 residues. Germline V CDR1 and CDR2: SEHNR, FQNEAQ (reference sequence). The V end was cut by 8 bases, the J end by 1 base, with 12 bases between.